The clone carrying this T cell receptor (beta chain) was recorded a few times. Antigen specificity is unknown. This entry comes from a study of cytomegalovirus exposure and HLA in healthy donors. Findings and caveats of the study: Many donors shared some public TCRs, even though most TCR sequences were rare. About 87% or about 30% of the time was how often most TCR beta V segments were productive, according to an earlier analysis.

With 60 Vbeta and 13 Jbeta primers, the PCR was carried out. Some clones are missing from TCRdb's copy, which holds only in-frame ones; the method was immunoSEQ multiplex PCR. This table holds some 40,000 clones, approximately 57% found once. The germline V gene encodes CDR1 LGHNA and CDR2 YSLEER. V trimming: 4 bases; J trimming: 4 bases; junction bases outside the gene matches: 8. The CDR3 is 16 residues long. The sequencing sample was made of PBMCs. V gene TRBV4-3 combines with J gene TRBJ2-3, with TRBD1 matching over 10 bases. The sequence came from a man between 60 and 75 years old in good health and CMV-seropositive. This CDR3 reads CASSLGQGYRADTQYF. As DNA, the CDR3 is TGCGCCAGCAGCCTGGGACAGGGGTATAGGGCAGATACGCAGTATTTT.